A selection of T cell receptor beta chains follows, all from one sample in a study of T cells expressing NK-cell markers. From its re-call of the 5' RACE reads, TCRdb lists each CDR3 protein once, without DNA. The sample includes 550,000 or so distinct CDR3 sequences. Sequences were obtained from blood T cells: a sorted CD56 or NKG2C T cell subset, CD4+ or CD8+ T cells, or bulk PBMC T cells (not recorded which). Receptor source: a man between 18 and 29 years old in good health. Both conserved end residues are part of each CDR3. Fields, in order: V gene, J gene, CDR3 protein.

v_gene: TRBV27; j_gene: TRBJ2-7; CDR3aa: CASSFRVWGEQYF
v_gene: TRBV12-3/TRBV12-4; j_gene: TRBJ2-4; CDR3aa: CASSPRGRAKNIQYF
v_gene: TRBV29-1; j_gene: TRBJ2-5; CDR3aa: CSAGTGEFQETQYF
v_gene: TRBV12-3/TRBV12-4; j_gene: TRBJ1-2; CDR3aa: CASSSTALYGYAF
v_gene: TRBV12-3/TRBV12-4; j_gene: TRBJ1-3; CDR3aa: CASRFNMGPGNTIYF
v_gene: TRBV28; j_gene: TRBJ2-5; CDR3aa: CASSPGTAALETQYF
v_gene: TRBV6-2/TRBV6-3; j_gene: TRBJ2-7; CDR3aa: CASRTDRRPSYEQYF
v_gene: TRBV5-1; j_gene: TRBJ2-7; CDR3aa: CASSLGLADSYEQYF
v_gene: TRBV14; j_gene: TRBJ2-1; CDR3aa: CASSRTGEDEQFF
v_gene: TRBV20-1; j_gene: TRBJ1-5; CDR3aa: CSAKLRLPLSNQPQHF
v_gene: TRBV24-1; j_gene: TRBJ2-1; CDR3aa: CATSDYGLAALENYNEQFF
v_gene: TRBV5-1; j_gene: TRBJ1-1; CDR3aa: CASTDGDEVFNTEAFF
v_gene: TRBV10-3; j_gene: TRBJ2-2; CDR3aa: CAIRGSGITLGELFF
v_gene: TRBV24-1; j_gene: TRBJ2-1; CDR3aa: CATSDPSEEEANEQFF
v_gene: TRBV12-3/TRBV12-4; j_gene: TRBJ2-5; CDR3aa: CASSFARTGYQETQYF
v_gene: TRBV9; j_gene: TRBJ2-7; CDR3aa: CASSVGGLAHYEQYF
v_gene: TRBV4-3; j_gene: TRBJ2-3; CDR3aa: CASSREYTDTQYF
v_gene: TRBV6-4; j_gene: TRBJ2-1; CDR3aa: CASSEFGTANNEQFF
v_gene: TRBV5-1; j_gene: TRBJ2-3; CDR3aa: CASSQRPGDTQYF
v_gene: TRBV11-2; j_gene: TRBJ2-1; CDR3aa: CASSLEPPGQPEQFF
v_gene: TRBV25-1; j_gene: TRBJ1-1; CDR3aa: CASRSVTKAFF
v_gene: TRBV20-1; j_gene: TRBJ1-2; CDR3aa: CSAPRRPTNYGYTF
v_gene: TRBV24-1; j_gene: TRBJ2-7; CDR3aa: CATSDSGTGGTYEQYF
v_gene: TRBV5-6; j_gene: TRBJ2-1; CDR3aa: CASRLIPHEQFF
v_gene: TRBV12-3/TRBV12-4; j_gene: TRBJ2-5; CDR3aa: CASSLGWTPRETQYF
v_gene: TRBV14; j_gene: TRBJ2-5; CDR3aa: CASSHLSSSEETQYF
v_gene: TRBV5-5; j_gene: TRBJ2-1; CDR3aa: CASSRDSFYNEQFF
v_gene: TRBV2; j_gene: TRBJ2-3; CDR3aa: CASSQGGTQYF
v_gene: TRBV12-3/TRBV12-4; j_gene: TRBJ2-2; CDR3aa: CASNVQDTGELFF
v_gene: TRBV6-2/TRBV6-3; j_gene: TRBJ2-5; CDR3aa: CASSKRRGVQETQYF
v_gene: TRBV3-1; j_gene: TRBJ2-1; CDR3aa: CASSQGSPNEQFF
v_gene: TRBV12-3/TRBV12-4; j_gene: TRBJ2-5; CDR3aa: CASSKEKETQYF
v_gene: TRBV7-3; j_gene: TRBJ2-3; CDR3aa: CASSSGTGVGTDTQYF